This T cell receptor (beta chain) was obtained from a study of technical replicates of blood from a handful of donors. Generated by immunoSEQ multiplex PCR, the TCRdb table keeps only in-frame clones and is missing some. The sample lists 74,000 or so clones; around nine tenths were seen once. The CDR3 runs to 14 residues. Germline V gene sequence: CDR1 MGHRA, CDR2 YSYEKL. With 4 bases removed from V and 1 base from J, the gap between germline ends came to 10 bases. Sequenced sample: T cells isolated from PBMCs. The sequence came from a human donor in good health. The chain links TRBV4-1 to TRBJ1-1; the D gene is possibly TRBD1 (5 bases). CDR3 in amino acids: CASSPGLWNTEAFF. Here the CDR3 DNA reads TGCGCCAGCAGCCCGGGACTGTGGAACACTGAAGCTTTCTTT.